This entry lists 27 T cell receptor beta chains sequenced from one sample in a study of T cell repertoires in cytomegalovirus infection. TCRdb processed the reads anew with MiXCR; each CDR3 protein has one entry. Of 450,000 to 650,000 distinct CDR3 sequences in the sample, more than 20% were seen once. The material sequenced was PBMCs. Receptor source: a human donor in good health (CMV status not recorded). Some clones in this sample may be carry-over from other donors' samples.

This clonotype appeared many times. The V call is TRBV11-1, the J call TRBJ2-5; TRBD1 or TRBD2 may be the D gene (5 bases each). The CDR3 sequence is 16 residues long. Trimming shortened V by 1 base and J by 2 bases, and 14 bases separated the two germline ends. Germline CDR1 is SGHAT and CDR2 is FQDESV (reference sequence). The CDR3 coding sequence is TGTGCCAGCAGCTTAGTCCCGGGACGGCTACAAGAGACCCAGTACTTC. Translation gives CASSLVPGRLQETQYF.

The chain's CDR3 is CSATGTSYPYEQYF. CDR3 DNA: TGCAGTGCTACCGGGACTAGCTACCCCTACGAGCAGTACTTC. V and J are TRBV20-1 and TRBJ2-7; 9 positions match TRBD2. Germline V gene sequence: CDR1 DFQATT, CDR2 SNEGSKA (reference sequence). The CDR3 is made up of 14 amino acids. After removal of 4 bases from V and 2 bases from J, the junction contained 6 bases not matched to a gene.

The chain recombines TRBV18 with TRBJ1-3; D call uncertain. This CDR3 has 15 residues. Germline CDR1 reads KGHSH; CDR2 reads LQKENI. V lost 2 bases and J lost 0, with 8 bases in between. CDR3 in DNA: TGTGCCAGCTCACCAGGGCAGCTCTCTGGAAACACCATATATTTT. Its protein product is CASSPGQLSGNTIYF.

The rearrangement links TRBV4-2 to TRBJ2-1; 10 bases map to TRBD2. The V segment lost 2 bases and the J segment 6 bases; nucleotides outside the gene matches: 7. CDR3 length: 16 residues. Looked up from germline, CDR1 is LGHNA and CDR2 is YNFKEQ. The DNA of the CDR3 is TGTGCCAGCAGCCAAACTAGCGGGACCTGGGGCAATGAGCAGTTCTTC. It yields the protein CASSQTSGTWGNEQFF.

The V and J genes are TRBV19 and TRBJ2-1, with 7 bases fitting TRBD2. Trimming removed 4 bases from V and 2 bases from J; junction bases left unmatched: 2. CDR1 and CDR2 (germline): LNHDA, SQIVND (reference sequence). The CDR3 length is 14 residues. The CDR3 spells CASSSGRTYNEQFF. The CDR3 bases are TGTGCCAGTAGTAGCGGGAGAACCTACAATGAGCAGTTCTTC.

This clonotype was counted many times. The chain joins TRBV7-2 to TRBJ2-2; the match to TRBD2 covers 7 bases. The ends lost 5 bases at V and 5 bases at J; junction bases unmatched: 14. Germline V gene sequence: CDR1 SGHTA, CDR2 FQGNSA. The CDR3 sequence is 17 residues long. The CDR3 spells CASSPMGGTGGTGELFF. The CDR3 nucleotides are TGTGCCAGCAGCCCTATGGGAGGGACCGGTGGGACCGGGGAGCTGTTTTTT.

This clonotype was picked up a small number of times. J is TRBJ2-3 and V is TRBV5-4; a weak D match, TRBD2 (6 bases). Deletions cut 4 bases from V and 5 bases from J, with 23 bases between. Germline CDR1 is SGHNT and CDR2 is YYREEE (reference sequence). The CDR3 spans 17 residues. The CDR3 loop reads CASSPGSSFYGGDTQYF. CDR3 DNA sequence: TGTGCCAGCAGCCCGGGGTCTTCTTTCTACGGGGGAGATACGCAGTATTTT.

The chain carries TRBV30 and TRBJ2-5, with no clear D. V was clipped by 3 bases and J by 2 bases, with 4 bases between them. The CDR3 extends over 11 amino acids. Germline values: CDR1 GTSNPN, CDR2 SVGIG (reference sequence). The CDR3 spells CAWSAQETQYF. The CDR3 DNA reads TGTGCCTGGAGCGCACAAGAGACCCAGTACTTC.

This clonotype was detected ten times or more. The V gene is TRBV7-8, the J gene TRBJ2-3, with D tentatively TRBD2 (6 bases). Looked up from germline, CDR1 is SGHVS and CDR2 is FQNEAQ. This CDR3 region has 15 residues. V was trimmed by 4 bases and J by 4 bases, leaving 15 bases between them. Written as DNA, the CDR3 is TGTGCCAGCAGCTCCCTAAGCGGAGGGGCAGATACGCAGTATTTT. Translated, it gives CASSSLSGGADTQYF.

This chain joins TRBV28 and TRBJ2-1; possibly TRBD1 for D (5 bases). Looked up from germline, CDR1 is MDHEN and CDR2 is SYDVKM. The CDR3 length is 13 residues. V lost 3 bases, J lost 5 bases, and 8 bases lay in between. DNA for the CDR3: TGTGCCAGCAGTTTTCTGACAGACAATGAGCAGTTCTTC. Its translation: CASSFLTDNEQFF.

This clonotype was seen a single time. This chain uses TRBV2 with TRBJ1-6; D is undetermined. The germline V gene has CDR1 SNHLY and CDR2 FYNNEI. CDR3 length: 15 amino acids. The V end lost 7 bases, the J end lost 7 bases, and 17 bases lay between the germline ends. This CDR3 reads CASNTGGLSNSPLHF. CDR3 bases: TGTGCCAGCAATACGGGAGGGCTTTCCAATTCACCCCTCCACTTT.

This clonotype was seen a handful of times. V gene TRBV30 combines with J gene TRBJ1-6; weak D call: TRBD1 (6 bases). V lost 3 bases and J 7 bases, leaving 16 bases between the germline ends. The CDR3 covers 15 residues. Germline CDR1 is GTSNPN and CDR2 is SVGIG (reference sequence). CDR3 sequence reads: CAWSQLTGENSPLHF. The CDR3 coding sequence is TGTGCCTGGAGCCAACTGACAGGCGAGAATTCACCCCTCCACTTT.

This clonotype was seen many times. This chain connects TRBV7-8 to TRBJ2-1; 14 bases are a match to TRBD2. Per germline, CDR1 SGHVS and CDR2 FQNEAQ. Trimming at V came to 1 base and at J to 7 bases, leaving 12 bases not matched to a gene. The CDR3 totals 19 residues. The CDR3 coding sequence is TGTGCCAGCAGCTTAGGGCCCTCCGGGACTAGCGGGAGTAATAATGAGCAGTTCTTC. Its translation: CASSLGPSGTSGSNNEQFF.

DNA of the CDR3: TGTGCCAGCAGCTCGACGGGGTTCACTGAAGCTTTCTTT. Translated: CASSSTGFTEAFF. The chain is built from TRBV6-6 and TRBJ1-1; no firm D call. Trimming stripped 6 bases from V and 4 bases from J, with 12 bases between. There are 13 residues in the CDR3. The V gene's germline CDR1 is MNHNY and CDR2 SVGAGI (reference sequence).

The chain couples TRBV20-1 to TRBJ1-5; no reliable D call. V lost 4 bases and J 0 bases, leaving 7 bases between the germline ends. The CDR3 totals 13 residues. The V gene's germline CDR1 is DFQATT and CDR2 SNEGSKA (reference sequence). CDR3 bases: TGCAGTGCTACCGAAAGTAGCAATCAGCCCCAGCATTTT. Translated: CSATESSNQPQHF.

This clonotype was counted ten times or more. The chain carries TRBV6-1 and TRBJ1-5, with D perhaps TRBD1 (5 bases). The V gene's germline CDR1 is MNHNS and CDR2 SASEGT. The V end lost 2 bases, the J end lost 7 bases, and 15 bases lay between the germline ends. This CDR3 spans 15 amino acids. The CDR3: CASSETINTGQPQHF. For the CDR3, the DNA is TGTGCCAGCAGTGAAACCATAAACACAGGACAGCCCCAGCATTTT.

This clonotype was seen a handful of times. This sequence joins TRBV29-1 and TRBJ2-7; unclear D gene. V was shortened by 7 bases and J by 2 bases, with 12 bases between the two germline ends. This CDR3 has 12 amino acids. CDR1 is SQVTM and CDR2 is ANQGSEA in the germline V gene. The CDR3 coding sequence is TGCAGCGGGCGCCTCCCCACCTACGAGCAGTACTTC. This codes for CSGRLPTYEQYF.

For the CDR3, the DNA is TGTGCCAGCAGCTTCCTGACTGGGGACACTGAAGCTTTCTTT. Translating gives CASSFLTGDTEAFF. This sequence joins TRBV11-2 and TRBJ1-1; D unclear. The V and J ends lost 3 bases and 3 bases respectively, with 11 bases between them. The germline gives CDR1 SGHAT, CDR2 FQNNGV. This CDR3 spans 14 amino acids.

This clonotype was counted at least ten times. The gene calls are TRBV7-6 and TRBJ1-1; tentatively, D is TRBD1 (5 bases). CDR3 size: 16 residues. Trimming pared 0 bases from V and 8 bases from J, leaving 19 bases between. Germline loops: CDR1 SGHVS, CDR2 FNYEAQ. The CDR3 loop reads CASSLALMGRGEEAFF. CDR3 DNA: TGTGCCAGCAGCTTAGCGCTCATGGGGCGAGGGGAGGAAGCTTTCTTT. Based on the CDR3 plus reference TRBV7-6 and TRBJ1-1, the full variable domain is GAGVSQSPRYKVTKRGQDVALRCDPISGHVSLYWYRQALGQGPEFLTYFNYEAQQDKSGLPNDRFSAERPEGSISTLTIQRTEQRDSAMYRCASSLALMGRGEEAFFGQGTRLTVV.

The chain carries TRBV12-3 or TRBV12-4 and TRBJ2-2, with unresolved D. V was pared by 2 bases and J by 2 bases, with 6 bases between. The CDR3 covers 14 residues. CDR3 amino acids: CASSLQENTGELFF. The CDR3 nucleotides are TGTGCCAGCAGTTTACAGGAAAACACCGGGGAGCTGTTTTTT.

This clonotype was observed many times. The chain carries TRBV7-6 and TRBJ2-1; 9 positions agree with TRBD2. J lost 1 base, V lost 1 base, and 14 bases had no gene match. In germline, CDR1 is SGHVS, CDR2 FNYEAQ. The CDR3 consists of 20 residues. This CDR3 is CASSLVGEGSGGLSYNEQFF. CDR3 coding DNA: TGTGCCAGCAGCTTAGTGGGGGAAGGTAGCGGGGGTTTATCCTACAATGAGCAGTTCTTC.

This clonotype came up a few times. The V gene is TRBV7-9, the J gene TRBJ2-7; the match to TRBD2 covers 10 bases. This CDR3 is 16 amino acids long. From germline, CDR1 is SEHNR and CDR2 FQNEAQ (reference sequence). Losses at the gene ends were 4 bases for V and 1 base for J; bases not matched to a gene: 7. The CDR3 loop reads CASSSWTSGASYEQYV. DNA for the CDR3: TGTGCCAGCAGCTCCTGGACTAGCGGAGCTTCCTACGAGCAGTACGTC.

This clonotype was detected many times. CDR3 residues: CASSSSQSSYNEQFF. CDR3 coding DNA: TGTGCCAGCAGCTCCTCACAGAGCTCCTACAATGAGCAGTTCTTC. The chain uses TRBV7-2 and TRBJ2-1; D ambiguous. Germline V gene data show CDR1 as SGHTA and CDR2 as FQGNSA. The CDR3 totals 15 residues. V was trimmed by 4 bases and J by 0 bases, leaving 10 bases between them.

This clonotype was seen ten or more times. The V gene is TRBV7-2, the J gene TRBJ2-1; 13 nucleotides line up with TRBD2. Germline V gene lookup returns CDR1 SGHTA and CDR2 FQGNSA. The length of the CDR3 is 15 residues. V lost 5 bases to trimming and J lost 7 bases; unmatched junction nucleotides: 5. CDR3 loop: CASSRTSGSSNEQFF. CDR3 DNA sequence: TGTGCCAGCAGCCGGACTAGCGGGAGTTCAAATGAGCAGTTCTTC.

This clonotype was picked up many times. The chain carries TRBV7-2 and TRBJ2-1; D may be TRBD1 (5 bases). V lost 4 bases and J 9 bases, leaving 10 bases between the germline ends. Per germline, CDR1 SGHTA and CDR2 FQGNSA. CDR3 size: 12 residues. DNA for the CDR3: TGTGCCAGCAGCTCAGGGCCGGGTGAGCAGTTCTTC. It encodes CASSSGPGEQFF. The variable domain in full, with the rest retrieved from reference TRBV7-2 and TRBJ2-1, is GAGVSQSPSNKVTEKGKDVELRCDPISGHTALYWYRQSLGQGLEFLIYFQGNSAPDKSGLPSDRFSAERTGGSVSTLTIQRTQQEDSAVYLCASSSGPGEQFFGPGTRLTVL.

This clonotype was found a few times. The V and J genes are TRBV6-2 or TRBV6-3 and TRBJ2-5; D possibly uses TRBD1 or TRBD2 (7 bases each). CDR3 size: 16 residues. From germline, CDR1 is MNHEY and CDR2 SVGEGT. Trimming removed 5 bases at V and 2 bases at J, with 18 bases between. As DNA, the CDR3 is TGTGCCAGCAGTGCACACAGGGGAGGGGGACAAGAGACCCAGTACTTC. This codes for CASSAHRGGGQETQYF.

The rearrangement joins TRBV25-1 to TRBJ1-2; 10 bases fit TRBD1. V lost 1 base, J lost 6 bases, and 5 bases stayed unmatched. The germline V gene encodes CDR1 MGHDK and CDR2 SYGVNS. This CDR3 has 15 residues. CDR3 amino acids: CASSEWDRGVDGYTF. Written as DNA, the CDR3 is TGTGCCAGCAGTGAATGGGACAGGGGAGTTGATGGCTACACCTTC.